The 22 T cell receptor beta chains given below trace back to one sample, sequenced in a study of blood T cell repertoires in COVID-19. The data were produced by immunoSEQ multiplex PCR, yet TCRdb's version contains in-frame clones alone and is incomplete. The table includes 35,000 to 45,000 clones, 70% to 85% detected once. The sample comprised peripheral blood. Receptor source: a human donor in a cohort sampled during active COVID-19.

CDR3 sequence reads: CASSFSGEAFF. The CDR3 nucleotides read TGTGCCAGCAGTTTTTCAGGTGAAGCTTTCTTT. The chain links TRBV12-3 or TRBV12-4 to TRBJ1-1; unclear D gene. The CDR3 totals 11 residues. The V end was cut by 3 bases, the J end by 7 bases, with 6 bases between.

This rearrangement joins TRBV2 to TRBJ2-5, with TRBD2 matching 8 bases. CDR1 is SNHLY, CDR2 FYNNEI, per germline. CDR3 length: 15 amino acids. J was trimmed by 6 bases and V by 3 bases; bases with no gene match: 9. This CDR3 is CASSDPAGGGKTQYF. As DNA, the CDR3 is TGTGCCAGCAGTGACCCGGCGGGGGGCGGAAAGACCCAGTACTTC.

The gene calls are TRBV9 and TRBJ2-7; D call uncertain. CDR3 length equals 13 residues. Between the trimmed V and J ends, which lost 3 bases and 0 bases, there was a span of 7 bases. Germline V gene lookup returns CDR1 SGDLS and CDR2 YYNGEE. CDR3 nucleotide sequence: TGTGCCAGCAGCGCACCTAGCTCCTACGAGCAGTACTTC. It codes for CASSAPSSYEQYF.

This clone was seen only once. The chain has TRBV5-4 and TRBJ2-5; perhaps TRBD1 as D (6 bases). The CDR3 has 16 residues. V was pared by 0 bases and J by 2 bases, with 14 bases between. Looked up from germline, CDR1 is SGHNT and CDR2 is YYREEE (reference sequence). CDR3 coding DNA: TGTGCCAGCAGCTTGGCCGGCAGGGGTTATCAAGAGACCCAGTACTTC. Encoded protein: CASSLAGRGYQETQYF.

This chain connects TRBV3-1 (or the pseudogene TRBV3-2) to TRBJ2-4; 9 positions match TRBD2. Per germline, CDR1 LGHDT and CDR2 YNNKEL (reference sequence). The CDR3 has 16 amino acids. The J segment lost 7 bases and the V segment lost 3 bases, leaving 10 bases of the junction unmatched. Written as DNA, the CDR3 is TGTGCCAGCAGCCAGGGCTGGCGGGGGGGCAAGAACATTCAGTACTTC. Translated, it gives CASSQGWRGGKNIQYF.

The V call is TRBV19, the J call TRBJ1-1; a possible D gene is TRBD1 (5 bases). V was clipped by 5 bases and J by 1 base, with 14 bases between them. The length of the CDR3 is 15 residues. Germline V gives CDR1 LNHDA, CDR2 SQIVND (reference sequence). The CDR3, as DNA: TGTGCCAGTAGTCCGGGGGTGATTCGGAACACTGAAGCTTTCTTT. It yields the protein CASSPGVIRNTEAFF.

V usage is TRBV15 and J usage is TRBJ2-6, with TRBD1 matching over 9 bases. With 4 bases clipped from V and 4 bases from J, the junction kept 5 bases outside the gene matches. Germline loops: CDR1 LNHNV, CDR2 YYDKDF (reference sequence). This CDR3 is built from 16 residues. The CDR3 region has the DNA TGTGCCACCAGCAAGGGACAGGGAACAGGGGCCAACGTCCTGACTTTC. Its translation is CATSKGQGTGANVLTF.

The chain recombines TRBV7-8 with TRBJ2-5; 7 positions agree with TRBD2. V lost 3 bases, J lost 5 bases, and 3 bases stayed unmatched. Germline-derived CDR1 and CDR2 are SGHVS and FQNEAQ. This CDR3 region has 13 residues. CDR3 residues: CASSFAGGETQYF. CDR3 in DNA: TGTGCCAGCAGCTTCGCCGGGGGGGAGACCCAGTACTTC.

This clone is a singleton in its sample. The chain carries TRBV24-1 and TRBJ2-6; D gene uncertain. The V and J ends lost 4 bases and 0 bases respectively, with 6 bases between them. Germline V CDR1 and CDR2: KGHDR, SFDVKD. This CDR3 is built from 15 residues. This chain's CDR3 is CATSDQASGANVLTF. In nucleotides, the CDR3 is TGTGCCACCAGTGACCAAGCCTCTGGGGCCAACGTCCTGACTTTC.

This clone was seen just once. The genes are TRBV6-1 and TRBJ2-5; 8 positions agree with TRBD2. Per germline, CDR1 MNHNS and CDR2 SASEGT. The CDR3 has 16 residues. The ends lost 3 bases at V and 2 bases at J; junction bases unmatched: 8. The CDR3 spells CASSDRASGLQETQYF. The CDR3 coding sequence is TGTGCCAGCAGTGACCGGGCTAGCGGGTTACAAGAGACCCAGTACTTC.

The table lists this clone with a count of one. The chain employs TRBV5-1 and TRBJ1-4; the D gene is possibly TRBD1 (5 bases). The germline CDR1 and CDR2 sequences are SGHRS and YFSETQ. Trimming took 6 bases from V and 0 from J, leaving 9 bases between them. The CDR3 consists of 14 residues. CDR3 sequence reads: CASKTGSTNEKLFF. The CDR3 DNA is TGCGCCAGCAAAACAGGCTCAACTAATGAAAAACTGTTTTTT.

This clone turned up a few times. The rearrangement uses TRBV6-5 and TRBJ1-4; perhaps TRBD1 as D (6 bases). CDR1 MNHEY and CDR2 SVGAGI come from the germline V gene. The V gene lost 6 bases and the J gene lost 3 bases, with 11 bases spanning the gap. This CDR3 region has 14 residues. The CDR3 reads CASSLTGSNEKLFF. The CDR3 region has the DNA TGTGCCAGCAGCCTGACAGGATCTAATGAAAAACTGTTTTTT.

This chain connects TRBV5-4 to TRBJ1-1; 7 bases are shared with TRBD1. CDR1 and CDR2 (germline): SGHNT, YYREEE (reference sequence). The CDR3 consists of 13 residues. V shed 0 bases and J 10 bases; nucleotides not matched to a gene: 6. CDR3 sequence: CASSLEGQRGAFF. Written as DNA, the CDR3 is TGTGCCAGCAGCTTGGAGGGACAGAGAGGAGCTTTCTTT.

The V and J genes are TRBV3-1 (or the pseudogene TRBV3-2) and TRBJ2-3; weak D call: TRBD2 (7 bases). This CDR3 is 18 amino acids long. With 4 bases removed from V and 2 bases from J, the gap between germline ends came to 22 bases. CDR1 and CDR2 (germline): LGHDT, YNNKEL (reference sequence). DNA for the CDR3: TGTGCCAGCAGCCCGACAGGAATACTAGCGAGCCACACAGATACGCAGTATTTT. Protein sequence: CASSPTGILASHTDTQYF.

The chain couples TRBV2 to TRBJ2-3; 10 nucleotides line up with TRBD2. V shed 7 bases, J shed 4 bases, and the junction held 11 bases outside the gene matches. The CDR3 totals 16 residues. Germline CDR1 is SNHLY and CDR2 is FYNNEI. The CDR3 DNA sequence: TGTGCCAGCAAGAAATCAGCGGGGGGGCTAGCAGATACGCAGTATTTT. This codes for CASKKSAGGLADTQYF.

The CDR3 sequence: CASSKLPGTGANTEAFF. The DNA of the CDR3 is TGTGCCAGCAGCAAACTCCCCGGGACAGGGGCGAACACTGAAGCTTTCTTT. The genes are TRBV21-1 and TRBJ1-1; TRBD1, the table's D call, was not compared with the DNA. TRBV21-1 is a pseudogene. The CDR3 totals 17 residues.

V and J are TRBV29-1 and TRBJ2-7; 8 bases line up with TRBD1. The junction had 5 bases not matched to a gene; V was cut back by 6 bases and J by 1 base. The CDR3 length is 13 residues. CDR1 SQVTM and CDR2 ANQGSEA come from the germline V gene. The CDR3 DNA sequence: TGCAGCGTCCGCGGACAGGGATCCTACGAGCAGTACTTC. Encoded protein: CSVRGQGSYEQYF.

This chain uses TRBV11-2 with TRBJ1-1; no clear D. The V end lost 4 bases, the J end lost 0 bases, and 12 bases lay between the germline ends. The CDR3 contains 15 residues. The germline V gene encodes CDR1 SGHAT and CDR2 FQNNGV. CDR3 nucleotide sequence: TGTGCCAGCAGCTATATCCCCGGGGTGAACACTGAAGCTTTCTTT. It is translated as CASSYIPGVNTEAFF.

The chain couples TRBV11-2 to TRBJ1-3; no reliable D call. The germline gives CDR1 SGHAT, CDR2 FQNNGV. The CDR3 runs to 14 residues. V lost 2 bases and J 4 bases, leaving 9 bases between the germline ends. In nucleotides, the CDR3 is TGTGCCAGCAGCTTATCGGTAGAAGGAAACACCATATATTTT. It translates to CASSLSVEGNTIYF.

The J gene is TRBJ1-3, the V gene TRBV28; D uncertain. CDR3 size: 15 residues. Germline V gene data show CDR1 as MDHEN and CDR2 as SYDVKM. Trimming shortened V by 2 bases and J by 0 bases, and 8 bases separated the two germline ends. This CDR3 reads CASSLPPSSGNTIYF. DNA for the CDR3: TGTGCCAGCAGTTTACCACCCAGCTCTGGAAACACCATATATTTT.

This sequence joins TRBV7-2 and TRBJ2-7; TRBD2 might be the D (6 bases). Germline V gene lookup returns CDR1 SGHTA and CDR2 FQGNSA. The CDR3 totals 15 residues. V gave up 1 base and J gave up 3 bases, with 13 bases separating them. CDR3 coding DNA: TGTGCCAGCAGCTTAGGACAGTGGGGGGACTACGAGCAGTACTTC. Amino acid sequence: CASSLGQWGDYEQYF.

The CDR3 here is CASSQVDSDTDTQYF. The CDR3 region has the DNA TGTGCCAGCAGCCAAGTGGACAGCGACACAGATACGCAGTATTTT. The V and J genes are TRBV4-2 and TRBJ2-3; D is possibly TRBD1 (6 bases). The CDR3 is 15 residues long. The germline CDR1 and CDR2 sequences are LGHNA and YNFKEQ. V lost 1 base to trimming and J lost 2 bases, with 10 bases between them.